These 26 T cell receptor beta chains originate from one sample sequenced in a study of cytomegalovirus exposure and HLA in healthy donors. The PCR ran on 60 Vbeta and 13 Jbeta primers. Repertoires were generated with immunoSEQ multiplex PCR, while TCRdb's copy carries only in-frame clones and drops some. The table records 100,000 to 150,000 clones, roughly 80% of them present only once. Input material: PBMCs. The receptor source for this set is a woman aged 55-75 years in good health and CMV-seronegative.

This clone was observed a handful of times. The chain links TRBV28 to TRBJ1-6; the match to TRBD1 covers 10 bases. Trimming removed 4 bases from V and 12 bases from J; junction bases left unmatched: 6. The CDR3 runs 14 residues. The germline V gene has CDR1 MDHEN and CDR2 SYDVKM. The CDR3 loop reads CASSYGTGEKPLHF. DNA of the CDR3: TGTGCCAGCAGTTATGGGACAGGGGAAAAACCCCTCCACTTT.

The CDR3 loop is CASSFRSVKRPPVNYGYTF. CDR3 nucleotides: TGTGCCAGCAGTTTTCGGTCGGTGAAGCGACCACCCGTTAACTATGGCTACACCTTC. The gene calls are TRBV27 and TRBJ1-2, with unresolved D. From germline, CDR1 is MNHEY and CDR2 SMNVEV (reference sequence). This CDR3 region has 19 residues. With 3 bases removed from V and 1 base from J, the gap between germline ends came to 24 bases.

V is TRBV6-5 and J is TRBJ2-7, with TRBD1 matching over 8 bases. Germline V CDR1 and CDR2: MNHEY, SVGAGI. After removal of 5 bases from V and 7 bases from J, the junction contained 4 bases not matched to a gene. This CDR3 comprises 12 residues. The DNA for the CDR3 is TGTGCCAGCAGTGGACAGGGTGGGGAGCAGTACTTC. It yields the protein CASSGQGGEQYF.

This clone was observed once. The chain carries TRBV15 and TRBJ2-5; 11 nucleotides line up with TRBD2. CDR3 length: 17 amino acids. Per the germline V gene, CDR1 is LNHNV and CDR2 is YYDKDF (reference sequence). V lost 0 bases, J lost 9 bases, and 12 bases stayed unmatched. The CDR3 DNA follows: TGTGCCACCAGCAGAGACCCCGGGACTAGCGGATTGGGGGCCCAGTACTTC. It specifies CATSRDPGTSGLGAQYF.

The CDR3 region has the DNA TGTGCCAGCACTCCTCGGACAGGTGTGGGTGCTTTCTTT. Protein product: CASTPRTGVGAFF. V is TRBV5-4 and J is TRBJ1-1; 7 bases map to TRBD1. V lost 6 bases and J lost 11; bases outside the gene matches: 13. CDR1 SGHNT and CDR2 YYREEE come from the germline V gene (reference sequence). The length of the CDR3 is 13 residues.

This clone was seen more than once but under ten times. The chain carries TRBV5-1 and TRBJ2-3, with TRBD2 identical over 11 bases. Germline V gene sequence: CDR1 SGHRS, CDR2 YFSETQ. V lost 4 bases, J lost 2 bases, and 6 bases stayed unmatched. CDR3 size: 16 residues. This chain's CDR3 is CASSIGLAGITDTQYF. The CDR3 bases are TGCGCCAGCAGCATCGGACTAGCGGGTATCACAGATACGCAGTATTTT.

J is TRBJ1-2 and V is TRBV11-2, with D perhaps matching TRBD1 (5 bases). CDR1 and CDR2 (germline): SGHAT, FQNNGV. CDR3 length: 17 amino acids. The V and J ends lost 1 base and 5 bases respectively, with 20 bases between them. CDR3 in DNA: TGTGCCAGCAGCTTAGTCCCAGGGCACTCAACCTCTTATGGCTACACCTTC. Translated, it gives CASSLVPGHSTSYGYTF.

The V and J genes are TRBV27 and TRBJ2-2; the match to TRBD2 covers 10 bases. This CDR3 region has 16 residues. V lost 8 bases and J lost 3; bases outside the gene matches: 9. From germline, CDR1 is MNHEY and CDR2 SMNVEV (reference sequence). This chain's CDR3 is CASRLTSGAYTGELFF. The CDR3 DNA follows: TGTGCCAGCCGGCTAACTAGCGGGGCCTACACCGGGGAGCTGTTTTTT.

J is TRBJ1-2 and V is TRBV5-1; TRBD1 agrees at 9 bases. Trimming at V came to 2 bases and at J to 7 bases, leaving 6 bases not matched to a gene. In germline, CDR1 is SGHRS, CDR2 YFSETQ. This CDR3 region has 14 residues. CDR3 in amino acids: CASSFTGGAGGYTF. The CDR3 DNA reads TGCGCCAGCAGCTTTACAGGGGGCGCAGGTGGCTACACCTTC.

This chain connects TRBV10-3 to TRBJ2-1, with 7 bases lining up with TRBD1. Germline CDR1 ENHRY, CDR2 SYGVKD. The V gene end was trimmed by 0 bases and the J gene end by 0 bases; junction bases not matched to a gene: 2. CDR3 length: 16 residues. CDR3 in amino acids: CAISESAGGSYNEQFF. The CDR3 region has the DNA TGTGCCATCAGTGAGTCGGCAGGGGGCTCCTACAATGAGCAGTTCTTC.

The V gene is TRBV5-1, the J gene TRBJ2-5, with TRBD2 matching 7 bases. Germline values: CDR1 SGHRS, CDR2 YFSETQ. The ends lost 4 bases at V and 2 bases at J; junction bases unmatched: 5. The CDR3 runs to 14 residues. The CDR3 nucleotides are TGCGCCAGCAGCCCGGGAGGCCCGCAAGAGACCCAGTACTTC. Protein sequence: CASSPGGPQETQYF.

The V gene is TRBV7-6, the J gene TRBJ1-2, with a tentative D call TRBD1 (6 bases). The germline V gene has CDR1 SGHVS and CDR2 FNYEAQ. This CDR3 has 13 amino acids. Trimming left V 1 base short and J 8 bases short, with 11 bases between. CDR3 residues: CASSLVAQGGYTF. DNA of the CDR3: TGTGCCAGCAGCTTAGTGGCGCAGGGGGGCTACACCTTC.

The chain links TRBV28 to TRBJ2-7; the match to TRBD2 covers 12 bases. V shed 4 bases, J shed 7 bases, and the junction held 8 bases outside the gene matches. This CDR3 contains 15 residues. Germline V lookup: CDR1 MDHEN, CDR2 SYDVKM. CDR3 bases: TGTGCCAGCAGTTCGCCCACTAGCGGGAGGTGGGAGCAGTACTTC. Its protein is CASSSPTSGRWEQYF.

The chain combines TRBV6-1 with TRBJ2-3; a weak D match, TRBD2 (6 bases). Germline CDR1 and CDR2: MNHNS and SASEGT. CDR3 length equals 15 residues. Trimming pared 9 bases from V and 3 bases from J, leaving 19 bases between. The CDR3 sequence: CASKTPGSGTDTQYF. The CDR3 DNA is TGTGCCAGTAAAACCCCGGGTAGCGGAACAGATACGCAGTATTTT.

The table lists this clone with a few counts. DNA of the CDR3: TGTGCCAGCAGCGTTGACTCGGGACAGGGGTACTACGAGCAGTACTTC. Amino acid sequence: CASSVDSGQGYYEQYF. The chain links TRBV9 to TRBJ2-7; 10 nucleotides line up with TRBD1. CDR3 length: 16 residues. The V gene end was trimmed by 2 bases and the J gene end by 3 bases; junction bases not matched to a gene: 8. CDR1 SGDLS and CDR2 YYNGEE come from the germline V gene.

The chain carries TRBV14 and TRBJ2-5; D gene unclear. Germline assignment: CDR1 SGHDN and CDR2 FVKESK. V lost 4 bases to trimming and J lost 1 base, with 7 bases between them. There are 13 residues in the CDR3. CDR3 in amino acids: CASSRRRQETQYF. CDR3 DNA: TGTGCCAGCAGCCGGAGACGCCAAGAGACCCAGTACTTC.

The rearrangement joins TRBV28 to TRBJ1-2; 7 positions match TRBD1. CDR1 is MDHEN, CDR2 SYDVKM, per germline. J gave up 8 bases and V 3 bases, and 6 bases lay outside the gene matches. The CDR3 consists of 13 residues. For the CDR3, the DNA is TGTGCCAGCAGTTTTAAGGCAGGGGGAGGCTACACCTTC. Translation: CASSFKAGGGYTF.

The V gene is TRBV11-3, the J gene TRBJ2-5; a weak D match, TRBD2 (6 bases). CDR1 is SGHNT and CDR2 is YENEEA in the germline V gene. The CDR3 is made up of 13 amino acids. V was pared by 5 bases and J by 2 bases, with 9 bases between. CDR3 nucleotides: TGTGCCAGCAGCCCGGAGGGACAAGAGACCCAGTACTTC. Translated, it gives CASSPEGQETQYF.

The chain combines TRBV5-1 with TRBJ2-1; no clear D. Deletions cut 0 bases from V and 0 bases from J, with 10 bases between. Germline assignment: CDR1 SGHRS and CDR2 YFSETQ. The CDR3 is made up of 16 amino acids. Written as DNA, the CDR3 is TGCGCCAGCAGCTTGGTTTCTGGTAGCTCCTACAATGAGCAGTTCTTC. Its translation is CASSLVSGSSYNEQFF.

V is TRBV5-6 and J is TRBJ1-6; TRBD1 agrees at 8 bases. The CDR3 consists of 14 residues. CDR1 is SGHDT and CDR2 is YYEEEE in the germline V gene. V lost 4 bases to trimming and J lost 10 bases; unmatched junction nucleotides: 7. CDR3 sequence reads: CASSPRGRKSPLHF. In nucleotides, the CDR3 is TGTGCCAGCAGCCCCAGGGGGCGCAAGTCACCCCTCCACTTT.

The V call is TRBV10-2, the J call TRBJ2-7; 10 bases are shared with TRBD2. Losses at the gene ends were 6 bases for V and 0 bases for J; bases not matched to a gene: 8. The CDR3 length is 16 residues. The germline V gene has CDR1 WSHSY and CDR2 SAAADI. CDR3 sequence (DNA): TGCGCCAGCAGGGCACCAGGACTAGCGGACTCCTACGAGCAGTACTTC. Translated, it gives CASRAPGLADSYEQYF.

The chain joins TRBV15 to TRBJ2-2; 15 bases are a match to TRBD2. CDR1 and CDR2 from the germline V gene are LNHNV and YYDKDF (reference sequence). The trim removed 6 bases at V and 8 bases at J, leaving 13 bases unmatched. CDR3 size: 18 residues. The CDR3 DNA sequence: TGTGCCACCAGTAGGACTAGCGGGGGGGTCCTATTTAAGGGGGAGCTGTTTTTT. As protein: CATSRTSGGVLFKGELFF. Variable domain in full (rest from reference TRBV15 and TRBJ2-2): DAMVIQNPRYQVTQFGKPVTLSCSQTLNHNVMYWYQQKSSQAPKLLFHYYDKDFNNEADTPDNFQSRRPNTSFCFLDIRSPGLGDTAMYLCATSRTSGGVLFKGELFFGEGSRLTVL.

DNA for the CDR3: TGTGCCAGCGAGGCCGCTGGACAGGGAAACACCATATATTTT. The encoded protein is CASEAAGQGNTIYF. The chain carries TRBV6-6 and TRBJ1-3; D may be TRBD1 (6 bases). Trimming removed 8 bases at V and 4 bases at J, with 15 bases between. The germline CDR1 and CDR2 sequences are MNHNY and SVGAGI (reference sequence). CDR3 length: 14 residues.

The V call is TRBV11-2, the J call TRBJ2-5; D possibly corresponds to TRBD1 (5 bases). Germline-derived CDR1 and CDR2 are SGHAT and FQNNGV. The CDR3 sequence is 14 residues long. V lost 1 base to trimming and J lost 5 bases, with 11 bases between them. Here the CDR3 DNA reads TGTGCCAGCAGCTTAGGGGGCGAGAAGGAGACCCAGTACTTC. Translated: CASSLGGEKETQYF.

The chain joins TRBV15 to TRBJ2-7, with 7 bases that match TRBD1. Germline V gene sequence: CDR1 LNHNV, CDR2 YYDKDF (reference sequence). The V segment lost 5 bases and the J segment 6 bases; nucleotides outside the gene matches: 7. The CDR3 sequence is 13 residues long. CDR3: CATSEGAGREQYF. CDR3 bases: TGTGCCACCAGCGAGGGGGCAGGCCGCGAGCAGTACTTC.

The CDR3 protein is CASGTGLRYGYTF. The CDR3 DNA follows: TGTGCCAGCGGGACAGGCCTTCGCTATGGCTACACCTTC. V is TRBV2 and J is TRBJ1-2; TRBD1 aligns across 8 bases. After removal of 8 bases from V and 4 bases from J, the junction contained 6 bases not matched to a gene. Germline lookup yields CDR1 SNHLY and CDR2 FYNNEI. The CDR3 runs 13 residues.